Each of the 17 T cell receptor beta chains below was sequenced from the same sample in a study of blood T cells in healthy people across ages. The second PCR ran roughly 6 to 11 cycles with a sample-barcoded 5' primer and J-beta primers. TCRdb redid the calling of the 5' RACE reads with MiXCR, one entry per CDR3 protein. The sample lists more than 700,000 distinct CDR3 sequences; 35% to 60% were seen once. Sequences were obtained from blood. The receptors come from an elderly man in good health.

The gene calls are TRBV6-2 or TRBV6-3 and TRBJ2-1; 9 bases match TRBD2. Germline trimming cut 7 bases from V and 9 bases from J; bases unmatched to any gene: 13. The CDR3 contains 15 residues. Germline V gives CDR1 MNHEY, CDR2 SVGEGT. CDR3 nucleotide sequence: TGTGCCAGCATGACCTTGGGACTAGCCCACGGTGAGCAGTTCTTC. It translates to CASMTLGLAHGEQFF.

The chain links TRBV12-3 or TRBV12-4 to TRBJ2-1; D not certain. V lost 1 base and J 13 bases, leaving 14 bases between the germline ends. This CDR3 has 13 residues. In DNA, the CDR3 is TGTGCCAGCAGTTTAGGGGGTAGAGAGACCCAGTTCTTC. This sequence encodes CASSLGGRETQFF.

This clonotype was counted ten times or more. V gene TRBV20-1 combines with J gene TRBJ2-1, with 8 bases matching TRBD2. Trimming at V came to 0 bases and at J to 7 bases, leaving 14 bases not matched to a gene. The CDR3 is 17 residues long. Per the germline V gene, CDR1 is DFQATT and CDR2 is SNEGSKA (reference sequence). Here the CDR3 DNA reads TGCAGTGCTAGAGATCCTACCCGGGGGGGCTATATGAATGAGCAGTTCTTC. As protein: CSARDPTRGGYMNEQFF.

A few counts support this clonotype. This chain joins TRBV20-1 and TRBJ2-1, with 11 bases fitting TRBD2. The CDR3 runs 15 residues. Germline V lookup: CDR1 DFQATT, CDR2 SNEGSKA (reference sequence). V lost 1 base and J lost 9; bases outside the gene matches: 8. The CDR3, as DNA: TGCAGTGCTAGAGGGTTACTAGCGGGAGTAATTGAGCAGTTCTTC. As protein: CSARGLLAGVIEQFF.

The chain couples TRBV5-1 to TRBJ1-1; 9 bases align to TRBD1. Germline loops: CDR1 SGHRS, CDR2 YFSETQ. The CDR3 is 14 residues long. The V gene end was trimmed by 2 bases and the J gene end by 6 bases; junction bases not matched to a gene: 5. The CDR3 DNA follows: TGCGCCAGCAGCTTAGGACAGGGGATTCCTGAAGCTTTCTTT. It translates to CASSLGQGIPEAFF.

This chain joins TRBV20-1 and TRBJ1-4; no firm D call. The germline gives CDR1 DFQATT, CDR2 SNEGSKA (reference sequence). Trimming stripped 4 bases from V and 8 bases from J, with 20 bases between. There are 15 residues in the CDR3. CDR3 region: CSAKELLSGAEKLFF. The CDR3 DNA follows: TGCAGTGCTAAGGAGTTACTCTCGGGTGCGGAAAAACTGTTTTTT.

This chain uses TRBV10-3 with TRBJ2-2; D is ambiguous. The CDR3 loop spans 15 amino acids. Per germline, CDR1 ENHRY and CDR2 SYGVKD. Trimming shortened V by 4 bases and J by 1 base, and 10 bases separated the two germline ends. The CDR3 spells CAISGARQNTGELFF. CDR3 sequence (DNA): TGTGCCATCAGTGGAGCCAGACAGAACACCGGGGAGCTGTTTTTT.

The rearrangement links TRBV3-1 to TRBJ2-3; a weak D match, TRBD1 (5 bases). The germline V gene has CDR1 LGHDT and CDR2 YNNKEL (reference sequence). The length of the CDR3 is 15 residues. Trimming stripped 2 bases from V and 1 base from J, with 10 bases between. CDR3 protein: CASSQFGRGTDTQYF. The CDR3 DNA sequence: TGTGCCAGCAGCCAATTTGGCAGGGGCACAGATACGCAGTATTTT.

CDR3 residues: CASSAGTGGRTEAFF. CDR3 nucleotides: TGTGCCAGCAGCGCAGGGACAGGGGGACGAACTGAAGCTTTCTTT. J is TRBJ1-1 and V is TRBV28; 11 bases map to TRBD1. In germline, CDR1 is MDHEN, CDR2 SYDVKM. The CDR3 is 15 amino acids. V was pared by 6 bases and J by 5 bases, with 8 bases of the junction left unmatched.

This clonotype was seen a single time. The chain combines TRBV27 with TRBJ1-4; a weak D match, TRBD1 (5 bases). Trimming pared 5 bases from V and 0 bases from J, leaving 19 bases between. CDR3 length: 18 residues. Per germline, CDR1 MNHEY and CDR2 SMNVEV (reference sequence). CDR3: CASSTRAGRASTNEKLFF. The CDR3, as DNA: TGTGCCAGCAGTACCCGCGCGGGCAGGGCTTCAACTAATGAAAAACTGTTTTTT.

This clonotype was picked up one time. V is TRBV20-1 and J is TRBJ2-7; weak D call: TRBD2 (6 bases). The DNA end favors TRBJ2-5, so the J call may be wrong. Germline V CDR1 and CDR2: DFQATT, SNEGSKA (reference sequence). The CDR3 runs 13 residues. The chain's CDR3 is CSASSGSDETQYF. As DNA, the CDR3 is TGCAGTGCTAGTAGCGGTAGCGACGAGACCCAGTACTTC.

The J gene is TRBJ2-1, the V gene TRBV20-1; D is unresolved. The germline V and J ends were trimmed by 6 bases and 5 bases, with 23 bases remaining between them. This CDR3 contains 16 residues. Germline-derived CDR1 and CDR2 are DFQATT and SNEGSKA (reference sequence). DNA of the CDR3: TGCAGTGCGACCACCCCTGAGGCCTCCAACCACAATGAGCAGTTCTTC. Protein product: CSATTPEASNHNEQFF.

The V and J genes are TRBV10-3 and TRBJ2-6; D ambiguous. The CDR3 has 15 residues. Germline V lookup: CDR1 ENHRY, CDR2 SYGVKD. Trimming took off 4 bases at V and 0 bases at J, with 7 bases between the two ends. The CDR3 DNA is TGTGCCATCAGTGGGGGTTTCTCTGGGGCCAACGTCCTGACTTTC. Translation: CAISGGFSGANVLTF.

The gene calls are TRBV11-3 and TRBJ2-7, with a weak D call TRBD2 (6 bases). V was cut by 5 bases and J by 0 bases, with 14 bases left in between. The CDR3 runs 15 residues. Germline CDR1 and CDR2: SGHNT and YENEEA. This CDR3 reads CASSPGAAPSYEQYF. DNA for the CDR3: TGTGCCAGCAGCCCGGGAGCGGCACCCTCCTACGAGCAGTACTTC.

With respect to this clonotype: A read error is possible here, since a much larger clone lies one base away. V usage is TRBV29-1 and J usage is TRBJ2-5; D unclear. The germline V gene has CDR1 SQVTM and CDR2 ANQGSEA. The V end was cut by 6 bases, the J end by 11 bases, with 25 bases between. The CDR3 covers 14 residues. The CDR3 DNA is TGCAGCGTAACCCGGCCGCCTAGTTTAAATGAGCAGTACTTC. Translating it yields CSVTRPPSLNEQYF. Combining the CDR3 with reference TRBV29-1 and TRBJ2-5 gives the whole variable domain SAVISQKPSRDICQRGTSLTIQCQVDSQVTMMFWYRQQPGQSLTLIATANQGSEATYESGFVIDKFPISRPNLTFSTLTVSNMSPEDSSIYLCSVTRPPSLNEQYFGPGTRLLVL.

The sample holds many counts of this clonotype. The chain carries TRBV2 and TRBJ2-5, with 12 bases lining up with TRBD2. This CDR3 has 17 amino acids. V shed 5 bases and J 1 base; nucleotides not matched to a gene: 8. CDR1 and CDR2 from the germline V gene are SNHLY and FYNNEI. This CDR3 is CASSLWTSGALQETQYF. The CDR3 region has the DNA TGTGCCAGCAGTCTTTGGACTAGCGGGGCACTCCAAGAGACCCAGTACTTC.

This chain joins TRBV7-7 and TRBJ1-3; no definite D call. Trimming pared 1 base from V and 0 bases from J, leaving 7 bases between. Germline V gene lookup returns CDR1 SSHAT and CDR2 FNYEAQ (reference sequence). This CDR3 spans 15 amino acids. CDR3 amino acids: CASSLDGNSGNTIYF. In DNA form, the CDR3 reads TGTGCCAGCAGCTTAGATGGCAACTCTGGAAACACCATATATTTT.